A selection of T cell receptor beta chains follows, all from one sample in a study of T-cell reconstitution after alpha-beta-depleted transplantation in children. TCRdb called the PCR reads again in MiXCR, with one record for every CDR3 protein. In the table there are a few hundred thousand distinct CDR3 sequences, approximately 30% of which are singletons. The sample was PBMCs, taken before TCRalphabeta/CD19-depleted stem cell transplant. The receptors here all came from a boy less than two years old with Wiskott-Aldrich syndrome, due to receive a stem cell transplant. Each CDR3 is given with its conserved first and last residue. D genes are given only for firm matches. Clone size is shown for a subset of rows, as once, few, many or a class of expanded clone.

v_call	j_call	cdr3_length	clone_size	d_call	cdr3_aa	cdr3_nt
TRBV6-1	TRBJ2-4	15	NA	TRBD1	CASSAQPGQGPRLNF	TGTGCCAGCAGTGCACAGCCGGGACAGGGGCCTCGGTTGAACTTC
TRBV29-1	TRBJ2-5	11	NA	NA	CSVVGLRTQYF	TGCAGCGTTGTAGGACTCAGAACCCAGTACTTC
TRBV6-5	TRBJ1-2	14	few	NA	CASSNGGRGYGYTF	TGTGCCAGCAGTAACGGGGGTAGGGGCTATGGCTACACCTTC
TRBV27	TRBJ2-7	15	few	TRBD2	CASRTSGGLSYEQYF	TGCGCCAGCAGGACTAGCGGAGGGCTCTCCTACGAGCAGTACTTC
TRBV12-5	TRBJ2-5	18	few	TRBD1	CASGRQGATPILKETQYF	TGTGCTAGTGGCCGACAGGGGGCTACCCCTATCCTTAAAGAGACCCAGTACTTC
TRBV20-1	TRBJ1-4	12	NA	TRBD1	CSGGTGEGKLFF	TGCAGTGGGGGGACAGGGGAAGGAAAACTGTTTTTT
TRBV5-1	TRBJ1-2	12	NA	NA	CASSFQGDGYTF	TGCGCCAGCAGCTTTCAGGGCGATGGCTACACCTTC
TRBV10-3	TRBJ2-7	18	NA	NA	CAISSTLTEDKLSYEQYF	TGTGCCATCAGTTCTACCCTGACAGAGGATAAACTTTCCTACGAGCAGTACTTC
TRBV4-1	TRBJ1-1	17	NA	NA	CASSQDIRETQNTEAFF	TGCGCCAGCAGCCAAGATATTAGGGAGACACAGAACACTGAAGCTTTCTTT
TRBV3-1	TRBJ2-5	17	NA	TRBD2	CASTQEGPSGRVETQYF	TGTGCCAGCACCCAAGAAGGCCCTAGCGGGCGGGTTGAGACCCAGTACTTC
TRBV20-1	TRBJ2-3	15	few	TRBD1	CSARRTGGDLDTQYF	TGCAGTGCTAGACGGACAGGGGGCGATTTAGATACGCAGTATTTT
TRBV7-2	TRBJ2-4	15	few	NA	CASSSSLATKNIQYF	TGTGCCAGCAGTTCTTCCTTAGCGACCAAAAACATTCAGTACTTC
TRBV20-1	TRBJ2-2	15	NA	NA	CSARDWDSNTGELFF	TGCAGTGCTAGAGATTGGGACTCCAACACCGGGGAGCTGTTTTTT
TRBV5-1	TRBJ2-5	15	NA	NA	CASSKIMVQQETQYF	TGCGCCAGCAGCAAAATTATGGTCCAGCAAGAGACCCAGTACTTC
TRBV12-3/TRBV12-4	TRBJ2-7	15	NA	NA	CASSLARSAPYEQYF	TGTGCCAGCAGTTTAGCGCGTAGTGCCCCCTACGAGCAGTACTTC
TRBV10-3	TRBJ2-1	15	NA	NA	CAIRESSASYNEQFF	TGTGCCATCAGAGAATCTAGCGCTTCCTACAATGAGCAGTTCTTC
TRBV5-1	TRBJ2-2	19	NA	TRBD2	CASSLRLAGGPGNTGELFF	TGCGCCAGCAGCTTGAGACTAGCGGGAGGGCCAGGGAACACCGGGGAGCTGTTTTTT
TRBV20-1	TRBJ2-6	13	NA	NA	CSATRSGANVLTF	TGCAGTGCTACAAGGTCTGGGGCCAACGTCCTGACTTTC
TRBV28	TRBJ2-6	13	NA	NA	CASSRYRANVLTF	TGTGCCAGCAGTCGTTACAGGGCCAACGTCCTGACTTTC
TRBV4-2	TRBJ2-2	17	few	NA	CASSLLAGRSNTGELFF	TGTGCCAGCAGCCTCCTAGCTGGCAGATCGAACACCGGGGAGCTGTTTTTT
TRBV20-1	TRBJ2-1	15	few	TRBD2	CSALRGTSRDNEQFF	TGCAGTGCCCTTCGCGGGACTAGCCGGGACAATGAGCAGTTCTTC
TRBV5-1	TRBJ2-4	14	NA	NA	CASSPTLPRNIQYF	TGCGCCAGCAGCCCAACACTCCCTAGAAACATTCAGTACTTC
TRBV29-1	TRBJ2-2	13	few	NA	CSAHGSWDGELFF	TGCAGCGCCCACGGTAGTTGGGACGGGGAGCTGTTTTTT
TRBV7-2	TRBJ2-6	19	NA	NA	CASSLAGERGSSGANVLTF	TGTGCCAGCAGCTTAGCGGGGGAAAGGGGCAGCTCTGGGGCCAACGTCCTGACTTTC
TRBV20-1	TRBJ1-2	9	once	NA	CSARRGYTF	TGCAGTGCTAGGCGCGGCTACACCTTC
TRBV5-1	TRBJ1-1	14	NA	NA	CASSRTRANTEAFF	TGCGCCAGCTCCCGGACCAGGGCGAACACTGAAGCTTTCTTT
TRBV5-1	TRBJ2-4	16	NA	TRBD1	CASSSGQGRAKNIQYF	TGCGCCAGCAGCTCGGGACAGGGGAGAGCCAAAAACATTCAGTACTTC
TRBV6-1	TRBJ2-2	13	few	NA	CASRRLDTGELFF	TGTGCCAGCAGGCGACTTGACACCGGGGAGCTGTTTTTT
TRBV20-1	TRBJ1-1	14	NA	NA	CSASPGGVNTEAFF	TGCAGTGCTAGTCCGGGGGGTGTGAACACTGAAGCTTTCTTT
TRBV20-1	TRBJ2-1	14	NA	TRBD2	CSASGGLADNEQFF	TGCAGTGCTTCCGGAGGACTAGCGGATAATGAGCAGTTCTTC
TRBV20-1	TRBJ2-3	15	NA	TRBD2	CSAQKRDTSTDTQYF	TGCAGTGCTCAGAAGCGGGATACATCGACAGATACGCAGTATTTT
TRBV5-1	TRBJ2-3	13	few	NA	CASSTRQQDTQYF	TGCGCCAGCAGCACCCGACAGCAAGATACGCAGTATTTT
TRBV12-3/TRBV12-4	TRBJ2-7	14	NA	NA	CASRTSGTRYEQYF	TGTGCCAGCAGGACATCCGGGACTCGCTACGAGCAGTACTTC
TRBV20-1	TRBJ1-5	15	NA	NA	CSARGWGASNQPQHF	TGCAGTGCTAGGGGTTGGGGGGCGAGCAATCAGCCCCAGCATTTT
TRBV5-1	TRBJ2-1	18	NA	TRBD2	CASNQRGELAGIYNEQFF	TGCGCCAGCAACCAAAGAGGGGAGCTAGCGGGAATTTACAATGAGCAGTTCTTC
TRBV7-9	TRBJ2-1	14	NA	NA	CASSFVQRYNEQFF	TGTGCCAGCAGCTTCGTCCAGCGGTACAATGAGCAGTTCTTC
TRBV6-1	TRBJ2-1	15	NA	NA	CASTLRGVGYNEQFF	TGTGCCAGCACCCTAAGGGGGGTGGGCTACAATGAGCAGTTCTTC
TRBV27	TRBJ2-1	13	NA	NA	CASSLAFGNEQFF	TGTGCCAGCAGTTTAGCTTTCGGGAATGAGCAGTTCTTC
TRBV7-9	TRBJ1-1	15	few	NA	CASSLRLAGGTEAFF	TGTGCCAGCAGCTTACGGCTGGCGGGGGGCACTGAAGCTTTCTTT
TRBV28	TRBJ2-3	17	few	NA	CASSSHSDREGTDTQYF	TGTGCCAGCAGTTCGCACTCCGACAGGGAGGGCACAGATACGCAGTATTTT
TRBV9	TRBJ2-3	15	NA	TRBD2	CASSVRLAGEDTQYF	TGTGCCAGCAGCGTTCGACTAGCGGGTGAAGATACGCAGTATTTT
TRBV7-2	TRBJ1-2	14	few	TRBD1	CASSLAQGAHGYTF	TGTGCCAGCAGCTTAGCTCAGGGGGCGCATGGCTACACCTTC
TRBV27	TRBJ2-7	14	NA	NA	CASSFSPGAYEQYF	TGTGCCAGCAGTTTTTCCCCAGGGGCCTACGAGCAGTACTTC
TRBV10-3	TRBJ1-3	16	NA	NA	CAISDVFRGGGNTIYF	TGTGCCATCAGTGATGTATTCAGGGGAGGAGGAAACACCATATATTTT
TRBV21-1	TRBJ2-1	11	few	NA	CACGPNNEQFF	TGTGCCTGCGGACCGAACAATGAGCAGTTCTTC
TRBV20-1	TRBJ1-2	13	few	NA	CSASAQGWYGYTF	TGCAGTGCTAGCGCGCAGGGGTGGTATGGCTACACCTTC
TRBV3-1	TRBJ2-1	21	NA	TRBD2	CASSQDLGHSGRAGSYNEQFF	TGTGCCAGCAGCCAAGATTTAGGCCATAGCGGGAGGGCCGGGTCCTACAATGAGCAGTTCTTC
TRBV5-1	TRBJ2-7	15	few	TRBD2	CASSLEGAGAIEQYF	TGCGCCAGCAGCTTGGAGGGAGCGGGAGCGATCGAGCAGTACTTC
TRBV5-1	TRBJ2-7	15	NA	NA	CASSLADHLSYEQYF	TGCGCCAGCAGCTTGGCCGATCATCTCTCCTACGAGCAGTACTTC
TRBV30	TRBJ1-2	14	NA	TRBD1	CAAPEGAKGYGYTF	TGTGCCGCACCAGAGGGGGCGAAGGGTTATGGCTACACCTTC
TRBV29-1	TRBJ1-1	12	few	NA	CSVGGGDTEAFF	TGCAGCGTTGGTGGGGGAGACACTGAAGCTTTCTTT
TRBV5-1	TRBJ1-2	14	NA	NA	CASSSDRPNYGYTF	TGCGCCAGCAGCTCGGACAGACCTAACTATGGCTACACCTTC
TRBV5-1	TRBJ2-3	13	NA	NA	CASTGLGTDTQYF	TGCGCCAGCACGGGGCTCGGCACAGATACGCAGTATTTT
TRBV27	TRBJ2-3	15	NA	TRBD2	CASSTLAGGPDTQYF	TGTGCCAGCAGTACCCTAGCGGGAGGCCCAGATACGCAGTATTTT
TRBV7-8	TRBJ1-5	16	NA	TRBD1	CASSVRPGQGNQPQHF	TGTGCCAGCAGCGTCAGACCTGGACAGGGGAATCAGCCCCAGCATTTT
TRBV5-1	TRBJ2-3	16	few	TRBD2	CASSDPSGSGTDTQYF	TGCGCCAGCAGCGACCCTAGCGGGAGTGGGACAGATACGCAGTATTTT
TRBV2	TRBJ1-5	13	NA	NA	CASSEESNQPQHF	TGTGCCAGCAGTGAGGAGAGCAATCAGCCCCAGCATTTT
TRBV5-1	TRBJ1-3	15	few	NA	CASSRGLAGGNTIYF	TGCGCCAGCAGCCGCGGACTCGCAGGTGGAAACACCATATATTTT
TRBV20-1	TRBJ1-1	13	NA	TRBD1	CSAREPGTAEAFF	TGCAGTGCTAGAGAGCCCGGGACAGCTGAAGCTTTCTTT